The clone carrying this T cell receptor beta chain was seen ten or more times. Its antigen is still unknown. These data come from a study of T cell repertoires in cytomegalovirus infection. Study details: Carrying CMV and the relevant HLA type showed in public TCR beta signatures. General study findings and limits: Cumulative frequency (of public TCR beta family members) identified carriers of CMV plus the relevant HLA. There were HLA-C-restricted CMV-specific TCR beta clonotypes dominating the ex vivo response.

TCRdb processed the reads anew with MiXCR; each CDR3 protein has one entry. Of 480,000 or so distinct CDR3 sequences in the sample, 10% to 12% were seen once. CDR1 is LGHNA and CDR2 is YNFKEQ in the germline V gene. The V end was cut by 2 bases, the J end by 6 bases, with 10 bases between. The CDR3 covers 13 residues. What was sequenced was PBMCs. The clonotype originates from a human donor in good health (CMV status not recorded). Some clones in this sample may be carry-over from other donors' samples. V is TRBV4-2 and J is TRBJ1-1, with no clear D. CDR3 nucleotides: TGTGCCAGCAGCCAACGCCAGCGGGCTGAAGCTTTCTTT. Translated: CASSQRQRAEAFF.